This TCR beta chain came from a study of monozygotic twins with inflammatory bowel disease. CDR1 and CDR2 from the germline V gene are LNHDA and SQIVND (reference sequence). The CDR3 is 15 amino acids. Whole-blood RNA isolation (total RNA) proceeded without T cell sorting. TCRdb re-called the 5' RACE reads and shows each CDR3 protein once, DNA omitted. Here the sample table reports 350,000 to 400,000 distinct CDR3 sequences. This clonotype was obtained from a human donor with ulcerative colitis or Crohn's disease, or a healthy co-twin of an affected twin (not recorded which). The material sequenced was blood. V and J are TRBV19 and TRBJ2-7. The CDR3: CASSYTLTGSYEQYF.